The T cell receptor (beta chain) described here comes from a study of blood T cell repertoires in COVID-19. Germline assignment: CDR1 SGHRS and CDR2 YFSETQ. V was clipped by 2 bases and J by 8 bases; unmatched bases: 6. The CDR3 loop spans 14 amino acids. The repertoire was sequenced with immunoSEQ multiplex PCR; TCRdb's copy has only in-frame clones and lacks some. The table lists 150,000 or so clones, 80% of them singletons. Material: PBMCs or T cells enriched from blood (not recorded which). The chain carries TRBV5-1 and TRBJ1-2; TRBD1 agrees at 10 bases. The clonotype comes from a woman aged 55-69 years who had recovered from COVID-19. CDR3 nucleotides: TGCGCCAGCAGCTTCGGGACAGGGGTGGAGGGCTACACCTTC. Translating gives CASSFGTGVEGYTF.